This T cell receptor (beta chain) was profiled in a study of blood T cell repertoires in COVID-19. Turning to the study itself: Some COVID-19 samples were acute and others convalescent; all came from the United States, Italy and Spain. PBMCs, B-cell-depleted T cells, or T cells provided the cDNA or gDNA that made up the material.

Per the study methods: Reference gene primer amplification yielded estimated nucleated cell counts. The method was immunoSEQ multiplex PCR; TCRdb's version includes in-frame clones alone and lacks a portion of them. The V and J calls and the clone size are those of that table, but D and trimming were determined from the DNA. The table has 140,000 to 150,000 clones, 82% seen once. After removal of 7 bases from V and 3 bases from J, the junction contained 17 bases not matched to a gene. The CDR3 spans 17 residues. The TCR originated in a human donor with acute or convalescent COVID-19. The donor label of this sample is uncertain. The rearrangement uses TRBV23-1 and TRBJ2-7; 8 nucleotides agree with TRBD1. TRBV23-1 is an ORF, and what it does is uncertain. Sequenced input: peripheral blood. CDR3 sequence reads: CASTQLLPGGPYYEQYF. The CDR3 DNA follows: TGCGCCAGCACCCAGCTCTTACCAGGGGGCCCCTACTACGAGCAGTACTTC.